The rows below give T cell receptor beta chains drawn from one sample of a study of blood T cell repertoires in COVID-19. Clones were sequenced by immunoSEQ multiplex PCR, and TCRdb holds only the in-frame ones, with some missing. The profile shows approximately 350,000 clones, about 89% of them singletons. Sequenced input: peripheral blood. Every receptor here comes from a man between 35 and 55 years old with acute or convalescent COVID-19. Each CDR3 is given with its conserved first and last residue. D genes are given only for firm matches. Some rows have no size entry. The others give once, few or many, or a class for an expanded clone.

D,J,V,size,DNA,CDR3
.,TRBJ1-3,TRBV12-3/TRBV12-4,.,TGTGCCAGCAGTTCCGTATCTGGAAACACCATATATTTT,CASSSVSGNTIYF
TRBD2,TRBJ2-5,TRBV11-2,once,TGTGCCAGTAAACTAGCGGGGGGCGTCCAAGAGACCCAGTACTTC,CASKLAGGVQETQYF
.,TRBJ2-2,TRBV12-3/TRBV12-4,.,TGTGCCAGCACCAGAACCGGGGAGCTGTTTTTT,CASTRTGELFF
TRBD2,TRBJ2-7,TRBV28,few,TGTGCCAGCAGTGAGACTAGCGGGACCTCCTACGAGCAGTACTTC,CASSETSGTSYEQYF
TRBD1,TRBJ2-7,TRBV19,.,TGTGCCAGTAGAACTGGGACAGGGTATCCCTACGAGCAGTACTTC,CASRTGTGYPYEQYF
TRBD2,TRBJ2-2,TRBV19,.,TGTGCCAGTAGTGGGACTAGCGGTTACACCGGGGAGCTGTTTTTT,CASSGTSGYTGELFF
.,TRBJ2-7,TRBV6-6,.,TGTGCCAGCACCCATGGGGGACGGACTACCTACGAGCAGTACTTC,CASTHGGRTTYEQYF
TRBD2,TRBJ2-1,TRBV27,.,TGTGCCAGCAGTTCCCCACTAGCGGGTTACTCGGGAGAGTTCTTC,CASSSPLAGYSGEFF
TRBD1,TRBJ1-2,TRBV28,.,TGTGCCAGCAGTTTAAGGGACAGGGGAAACTATGGCTACACCTTC,CASSLRDRGNYGYTF
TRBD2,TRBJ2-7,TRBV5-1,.,TGCGCCAGCAGCCCACAGGTAGCGGGAGTTCCCTACGAGCAGTACTTC,CASSPQVAGVPYEQYF
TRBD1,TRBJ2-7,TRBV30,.,TGTGCCTGGAGTCGGGGACAGGGCTACGAGCAGTACTTC,CAWSRGQGYEQYF
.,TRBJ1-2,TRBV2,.,TGTGCCAGCAGCGTGACCCGACAGGCTCCTAACTATGGCTACACCTTC,CASSVTRQAPNYGYTF
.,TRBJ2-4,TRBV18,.,TGTGCCAGCGGAGACCCAATACTAGCCAAAAACATTCAGTACTTC,CASGDPILAKNIQYF
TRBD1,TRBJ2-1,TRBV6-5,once,TGTGCCAGCATGTCTGAAAGGGGGCCTGAGCAGTTCTTC,CASMSERGPEQFF
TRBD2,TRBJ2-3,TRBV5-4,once,TGTGCCAGCAGCTTGGATCTAGCGGGGGGGCAGGGTACGCAGTATTTT,CASSLDLAGGQGTQYF
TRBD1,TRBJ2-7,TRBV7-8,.,TGTGCCAGCAGCTCCTTACGGACAGGGGCTTACGAGCAGTACTTC,CASSSLRTGAYEQYF
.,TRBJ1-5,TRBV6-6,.,TGTGCCAGCCGCCCACTTCCTCTTAATCAGCCCCAGCATTTT,CASRPLPLNQPQHF
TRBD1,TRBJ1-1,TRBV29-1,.,TGCAGCGTTGCGGGACAGACGTATGAAGCTTTCTTT,CSVAGQTYEAFF
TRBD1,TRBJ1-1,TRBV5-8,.,TGTGCCAGCTTTCGGGACAGCAACACTGAAGCTTTCTTT,CASFRDSNTEAFF
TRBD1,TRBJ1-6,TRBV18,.,TGTGCCAGCTCACCTGCAGGACAGGGAGAGTCACCCCTCCACTTT,CASSPAGQGESPLHF
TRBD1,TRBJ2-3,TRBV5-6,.,TGTGCCAGCAGCCCGGAGACGGGACAGAACACAGATACGCAGTATTTT,CASSPETGQNTDTQYF
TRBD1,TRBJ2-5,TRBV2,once,TGTGCCAGCTCGGGACAGGGGGCCCAAGAGACCCAGTACTTC,CASSGQGAQETQYF
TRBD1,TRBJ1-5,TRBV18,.,TGTGCCAGCTCAAGCCGGGACAGAAATAGCAATCAGCCCCAGCATTTT,CASSSRDRNSNQPQHF
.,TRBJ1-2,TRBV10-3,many,TGTGCCATCAGTGAATTTCCGACAGCTAACTATGGCTACACCTTC,CAISEFPTANYGYTF
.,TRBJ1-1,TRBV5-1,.,TGCGCCAGCAGCTTGCACAGGGAGAACACTGAAGCTTTCTTT,CASSLHRENTEAFF
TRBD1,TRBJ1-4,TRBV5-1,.,TGCGCCAGCAGCTCAGGGGCTATAGGACAGGGACGTGAAAAACTGTTTTTT,CASSSGAIGQGREKLFF
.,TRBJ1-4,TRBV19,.,TGTGCCAGTAGCGCAGGGGCCGGAGATGAAAAACTGTTTTTT,CASSAGAGDEKLFF
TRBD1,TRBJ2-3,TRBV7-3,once,TGTGCCAGCAGCTCGGGACAGGGGGTCTTAGGGGATACGCAGTATTTT,CASSSGQGVLGDTQYF
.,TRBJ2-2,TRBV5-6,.,TGTGCCAGCACTCTGACTCTGGCCGGGGAGCTGTTTTTT,CASTLTLAGELFF
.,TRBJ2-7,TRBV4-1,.,TGCGCCAGCAGCCTAAACCCCCAGGGAAATGGCGAGCAGTACTTC,CASSLNPQGNGEQYF
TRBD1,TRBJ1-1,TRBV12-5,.,TGTGCTAGTGGTTGGGGGACAGGGGATAGGACTGAAGCTTTCTTT,CASGWGTGDRTEAFF
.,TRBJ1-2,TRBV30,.,TGTGCCTGGGGATTGACAGAGCTGTCTGGCTACACCTTC,CAWGLTELSGYTF
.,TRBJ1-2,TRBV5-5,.,TGTGCCAGCAGCTTGGACTTTACAGGAGCTAACTATGGCTACACCTTC,CASSLDFTGANYGYTF
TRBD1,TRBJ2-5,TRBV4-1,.,TGCGCCAGCAGCCAAGGGACAGGGGATGGCGAGACCCAGTACTTC,CASSQGTGDGETQYF
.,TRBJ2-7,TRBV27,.,TGTGCCAGCAGCCTAGGACAGACCTACGAGCAGTACTTC,CASSLGQTYEQYF